A single T cell receptor beta chain is shown here with its context. TCRdb reprocessed the 5' RACE reads with MiXCR, giving one entry per CDR3 protein. Found here are more than 20,000 distinct CDR3 sequences, around 6% of them singletons; the top ten hold 2% to 2.5%. V was trimmed by 5 bases and J by 7 bases, leaving 8 bases between them. CDR1 and CDR2 (germline): SGHTA, FQGNSA. CDR3 length: 12 amino acids. This entry comes from a study of early T cells in non-severe SARS-CoV-2 infection. This TCR came from an adult who was a healthcare worker with PCR-confirmed SARS-CoV-2 infection or an uninfected control (not recorded which). The sample taken for sequencing was whole blood. The chain has TRBV7-2 and TRBJ2-2; D ambiguous. CDR3 residues: CASSPQHGELFF. The CDR3 nucleotides are TGTGCCAGCAGCCCCCAACACGGGGAGCTGTTTTTT.